These 30 T cell receptor beta chains were all obtained from the same sample, sequenced in a study of T-cell memory formation after mild COVID-19. TCRdb analysed the 5' RACE reads with MiXCR anew, one entry per CDR3 protein. The table has 70,000 to 95,000 distinct CDR3 sequences, 9.5% to 15% seen once. The sequenced sample was PBMCs or a T cell subset sorted from them (not recorded which). The source of these receptors is a man in his late teens or twenties who had mild COVID-19 (a few samples of this study predate the infection). Cell type and time point are not known.

This clonotype was counted between two and nine times. One end of the junction varies from germline; a read error may be responsible. The rearrangement uses TRBV12-3 or TRBV12-4 and TRBJ2-3; D gene ambiguous. This CDR3 contains 8 residues. In nucleotides, the CDR3 is TGTGCCAGCAGTTCCCAAGATTTT. This gives the protein CASSSQDF.

This chain connects TRBV5-1 to TRBJ2-3, with TRBD2 as a possible D gene (6 bases). The CDR3 spans 15 residues. V lost 5 bases to trimming and J lost 3 bases, with 16 bases between them. CDR1 is SGHRS and CDR2 is YFSETQ in the germline V gene. CDR3 coding DNA: TGCGCCAGCAGTTCGGAGGGGCAGGGAACAGATACGCAGTATTTT. It yields the protein CASSSEGQGTDTQYF.

This clonotype came up a few times. DNA of the CDR3: TGTGCCAGCAGCGTAGTCGTCTGGACCTTCTCCTACGAGCAGTACTTC. Translated, it gives CASSVVVWTFSYEQYF. The V call is TRBV9, the J call TRBJ2-7; D remains ambiguous. Germline-derived CDR1 and CDR2 are SGDLS and YYNGEE. V was pared by 0 bases and J by 0 bases, with 13 bases between. The CDR3 contains 16 residues. Using reference TRBV9 and TRBJ2-7 for the parts outside the CDR3, the full variable domain is DSGVTQTPKHLITATGQRVTLRCSPRSGDLSVYWYQQSLDQGLQFLIQYYNGEERAKGNILERFSAQQFPDLHSELNLSSLELGDSALYFCASSVVVWTFSYEQYFGPGTRLTVT.

This clonotype has at least ten counts. V usage is TRBV20-1 and J usage is TRBJ2-2, with 9 bases identical to TRBD2. The CDR3 extends over 15 amino acids. Looked up from germline, CDR1 is DFQATT and CDR2 is SNEGSKA (reference sequence). The ends lost 4 bases at V and 3 bases at J; junction bases unmatched: 6. This CDR3 reads CSAKGSSGDTGELFF. The DNA of the CDR3 is TGCAGTGCTAAAGGCTCTAGCGGGGACACCGGGGAGCTGTTTTTT.

This clonotype was found a few times. The chain joins TRBV7-9 to TRBJ2-6; D may match TRBD1 or TRBD2 (5 bases each). Germline values: CDR1 SEHNR, CDR2 FQNEAQ (reference sequence). V lost 4 bases to trimming and J lost 2 bases, with 12 bases between them. This CDR3 is 16 amino acids long. In DNA, the CDR3 is TGTGCCAGCAGCTACCAGGGAGAAGCTGGGGCCAACGTCCTGACTTTC. This encodes CASSYQGEAGANVLTF.

The V call is TRBV5-4, the J call TRBJ1-2, with D tentatively TRBD1 (5 bases). The CDR3 has 14 amino acids. V was cut by 3 bases and J by 8 bases, with 17 bases left in between. Germline V gene lookup returns CDR1 SGHNT and CDR2 YYREEE (reference sequence). The CDR3: CASSYPQGKGGYTF. In nucleotides, the CDR3 is TGTGCCAGCAGCTACCCCCAGGGTAAGGGAGGCTACACCTTC.

CDR3 loop: CSARGGTGFPTYEQYV. CDR3 nucleotides: TGCAGTGCTAGAGGCGGGACAGGGTTCCCGACATACGAGCAGTACGTC. V usage is TRBV20-1 and J usage is TRBJ2-7; TRBD1 matches at 9 bases. V dropped 1 base and J dropped 4; count of bases not matched to a gene: 11. The CDR3 spans 16 residues. In germline, CDR1 is DFQATT, CDR2 SNEGSKA (reference sequence).

The rearrangement uses TRBV6-5 and TRBJ2-2; D unresolved. The V gene's germline CDR1 is MNHEY and CDR2 SVGAGI. The ends were cut back, 5 bases at V and 7 bases at J, with 11 bases in the middle. CDR3 length equals 13 residues. CDR3 sequence reads: CASSLMDGGELFF. The CDR3 nucleotides read TGTGCCAGCAGTCTGATGGACGGCGGGGAGCTGTTTTTT.

The chain employs TRBV7-6 and TRBJ1-1, with a weak D call TRBD1 (5 bases). Germline V lookup: CDR1 SGHVS, CDR2 FNYEAQ. This CDR3 comprises 14 residues. V lost 4 bases to trimming and J lost 5 bases, with 14 bases between them. CDR3 loop: CASSSAGGGTEAFF. The CDR3 nucleotides are TGTGCCAGCAGCTCGGCGGGTGGGGGGACTGAAGCTTTCTTT. Full variable domain (outside the CDR3, taken from reference TRBV7-6 and TRBJ1-1): GAGVSQSPRYKVTKRGQDVALRCDPISGHVSLYWYRQALGQGPEFLTYFNYEAQQDKSGLPNDRFSAERPEGSISTLTIQRTEQRDSAMYRCASSSAGGGTEAFFGQGTRLTVV.

The chain carries TRBV4-1 and TRBJ2-7; either TRBD1 or TRBD2 may supply D (5 bases each). The ends were cut back, 4 bases at V and 2 bases at J, with 12 bases in the middle. CDR1 is MGHRA and CDR2 is YSYEKL in the germline V gene. The CDR3 runs to 14 residues. The CDR3 DNA reads TGCGCCAGCAGCCGGTGGCAGGGAGCCTACGAGCAGTACGTC. Translation: CASSRWQGAYEQYV.

The rearrangement uses TRBV10-2 and TRBJ2-3, with 11 bases matching TRBD2. The CDR3 contains 17 residues. Looked up from germline, CDR1 is WSHSY and CDR2 is SAAADI. V lost 4 bases, J lost 1 base, and 7 bases stayed unmatched. As DNA, the CDR3 is TGCGCCAGCAGTGGCACCGGGACTAGCGGACGCACAGATACGCAGTATTTT. It is translated as CASSGTGTSGRTDTQYF.

The rearrangement links TRBV9 to TRBJ1-4, with D possibly being TRBD1 (5 bases). The length of the CDR3 is 18 residues. V lost 1 base, J lost 3 bases, and 19 bases lay in between. Per germline, CDR1 SGDLS and CDR2 YYNGEE. The CDR3 reads CASSVTQGEWTPNEKLFF. In DNA form, the CDR3 reads TGTGCCAGCAGCGTAACCCAAGGGGAGTGGACACCTAATGAAAAACTGTTTTTT.

This clonotype occurred a few times. The genes are TRBV7-9 and TRBJ2-1; D call uncertain. V was cut by 1 base and J by 7 bases, with 14 bases left in between. CDR3 length equals 15 residues. The germline CDR1 and CDR2 sequences are SEHNR and FQNEAQ (reference sequence). CDR3 sequence reads: CASSLVALGPNEQFF. For the CDR3, the DNA is TGTGCCAGCAGCTTAGTGGCCCTCGGGCCGAATGAGCAGTTCTTC.

This chain connects TRBV12-3 or TRBV12-4 to TRBJ1-4; TRBD1 agrees at 11 bases. This CDR3 is 15 amino acids long. Losses at the gene ends were 4 bases for V and 8 bases for J; bases not matched to a gene: 6. CDR3: CASSSTDRGREKLFF. DNA for the CDR3: TGTGCCAGCAGTTCCACGGACAGGGGGCGCGAAAAACTGTTTTTT.

V gene TRBV27 combines with J gene TRBJ2-7; 8 nucleotides line up with TRBD1. There are 14 residues in the CDR3. From germline, CDR1 is MNHEY and CDR2 SMNVEV (reference sequence). V lost 5 bases and J lost 0; bases outside the gene matches: 3. This chain's CDR3 is CASSLTGGSYEQYF. The CDR3 DNA reads TGTGCCAGCAGTCTTACAGGGGGCTCCTACGAGCAGTACTTC.

This clonotype was counted a few times. CDR3 in DNA: TGTGCCAGCAGTTCCCCGCTGGGGTACGAGCAGTACTTC. It is translated as CASSSPLGYEQYF. The rearrangement links TRBV12-3 or TRBV12-4 to TRBJ2-7; D is ambiguous. This CDR3 has 13 amino acids. Trimming removed 4 bases at V and 4 bases at J, with 11 bases between.

The sample holds a few counts of this clonotype. The chain recombines TRBV6-5 with TRBJ2-2; D call uncertain. V dropped 5 bases and J dropped 6 bases, with 10 bases sitting between them. CDR1 is MNHEY and CDR2 is SVGAGI in the germline V gene. The CDR3 totals 13 residues. CDR3: CASSRPGPGELFF. The CDR3 DNA reads TGTGCCAGCAGTAGACCTGGACCCGGGGAGCTGTTTTTT.

The rearrangement joins TRBV12-3 or TRBV12-4 to TRBJ1-4; 8 bases fit TRBD1. The CDR3 totals 16 residues. V lost 2 bases and J lost 8; bases outside the gene matches: 10. The CDR3 DNA follows: TGTGCCAGCAGTTTAACGGGCGACAGGGGTGAGGAAAAACTGTTTTTT. Protein product: CASSLTGDRGEEKLFF.

This clonotype was counted many times. V usage is TRBV6-2 or TRBV6-3 and J usage is TRBJ2-1, with TRBD2 matching 11 bases. CDR1 and CDR2 (germline): MNHEY, SVGEGT. CDR3 length: 15 residues. With 6 bases clipped from V and 1 base from J, the junction kept 2 bases outside the gene matches. The CDR3 DNA is TGTGCCAGCAGGATAGCGGGGGGGTCCTACAATGAGCAGTTCTTC. Translating it yields CASRIAGGSYNEQFF.

V gene TRBV7-3 combines with J gene TRBJ2-1, with 12 bases aligning to TRBD2. The junction had 10 bases not matched to a gene; V was cut back by 5 bases and J by 8 bases. The germline V gene has CDR1 SGHTA and CDR2 FQGTGA. The CDR3 is 16 residues long. The CDR3 DNA follows: TGTGCCAGCAGCCCGATACTAGCGGGGGGTCTCGATGAGCAGTTCTTC. Its protein product is CASSPILAGGLDEQFF.

This clonotype was observed a handful of times. The gene calls are TRBV27 and TRBJ2-7, with 7 bases aligning to TRBD1. The CDR3 totals 14 residues. Losses at the gene ends were 5 bases for V and 0 bases for J; bases not matched to a gene: 4. Germline V lookup: CDR1 MNHEY, CDR2 SMNVEV (reference sequence). The DNA for the CDR3 is TGTGCCAGCAGTCCTTGGGACAGCTCCTACGAGCAGTACTTC. Its translation: CASSPWDSSYEQYF.

The sample holds a few counts of this clonotype. V usage is TRBV6-5 and J usage is TRBJ2-1, with a tentative D call TRBD1 (6 bases). Trimming pared 0 bases from V and 4 bases from J, leaving 7 bases between. The CDR3 contains 14 residues. From germline, CDR1 is MNHEY and CDR2 SVGAGI. CDR3 DNA: TGTGCCAGCAGTTACTCCGGGACATACAATGAGCAGTTCTTC. It encodes CASSYSGTYNEQFF.

This clonotype was detected only a few times. The chain has TRBV5-1 and TRBJ2-7; unclear D gene. The V end lost 4 bases, the J end lost 3 bases, and 11 bases lay between the germline ends. Germline CDR1 reads SGHRS; CDR2 reads YFSETQ. The CDR3 runs to 13 residues. The CDR3 DNA follows: TGCGCCAGCAGCCCCGGAGTCCTCTACGAGCAGTACTTC. It codes for CASSPGVLYEQYF.

This clonotype was found a few times. The CDR3 DNA reads as TGTGCCAGCAGCTCCAGAAGCGGGGATAGCACAGATACGCAGTATTTT. This encodes CASSSRSGDSTDTQYF. This chain links TRBV9 with TRBJ2-3; 7 bases fit TRBD2. The V segment lost 4 bases and the J segment 0 bases; nucleotides outside the gene matches: 8. Germline CDR1 SGDLS, CDR2 YYNGEE. The length of the CDR3 is 16 residues.

In this sample, this clonotype turned up a few times. The V gene is TRBV27, the J gene TRBJ2-1; D unresolved. The CDR3 has 10 amino acids. V was trimmed by 5 bases and J by 7 bases, leaving 3 bases between them. Germline CDR1 and CDR2: MNHEY and SMNVEV (reference sequence). CDR3 loop: CASSGNEQFF. CDR3 nucleotide sequence: TGTGCCAGCAGTGGTAATGAGCAGTTCTTC.

The V and J genes are TRBV29-1 and TRBJ2-1; D is possibly TRBD1 (6 bases). V lost 4 bases and J lost 8, with 15 bases in between. This CDR3 contains 13 residues. CDR1 is SQVTM, CDR2 ANQGSEA, per germline. This CDR3 is CSVVAQGNDEQFF. Here the CDR3 DNA reads TGCAGCGTTGTGGCGCAGGGGAACGATGAGCAGTTCTTC.

This clonotype was detected only a few times. The J gene is TRBJ2-7, the V gene TRBV6-6, with unresolved D. Per the germline V gene, CDR1 is MNHNY and CDR2 is SVGAGI (reference sequence). The CDR3 contains 14 residues. The V end lost 0 bases, the J end lost 3 bases, and 9 bases lay between the germline ends. The CDR3 loop is CASSYSAVLYEQYV. The DNA of the CDR3 is TGTGCCAGCAGTTACTCGGCAGTCCTCTACGAGCAGTACGTC.

This sequence joins TRBV29-1 and TRBJ1-1, with D possibly matching TRBD1 (5 bases). CDR3 length: 11 residues. Germline CDR1 reads SQVTM; CDR2 reads ANQGSEA. Trimming pared 7 bases from V and 5 bases from J, leaving 11 bases between. The CDR3 protein is CSGGRQTEAFF. The CDR3, as DNA: TGCAGCGGGGGACGACAGACTGAAGCTTTCTTT.

The sample holds a few counts of this clonotype. The rearrangement uses TRBV5-1 and TRBJ1-2; TRBD1 agrees at 7 bases. The ends lost 0 bases at V and 8 bases at J; junction bases unmatched: 7. Germline values: CDR1 SGHRS, CDR2 YFSETQ. The CDR3 has 14 residues. CDR3 region: CASSLATGTFGYTF. Written as DNA, the CDR3 is TGCGCCAGCAGCTTGGCGACAGGGACCTTCGGCTACACCTTC.

This clonotype occurred a few times. The genes are TRBV9 and TRBJ2-5; D is unclear. Germline CDR1 is SGDLS and CDR2 is YYNGEE. Trimming pared 0 bases from V and 9 bases from J, leaving 12 bases between. The CDR3 runs 13 residues. CDR3 in DNA: TGTGCCAGCAGCGTAGGTTCCCCCGGGCCCCAGTACTTC. Residues: CASSVGSPGPQYF.